A selection of T cell receptor beta chains follows, all from one sample in a study of T cells in Graves' hyperthyroidism and ophthalmopathy. TCRdb passed the multiplex PCR reads through MiXCR, listing each CDR3 protein once. Of about 700,000 distinct CDR3 sequences listed, around 13% were seen once; the top ten hold approximately 10%. Sequencing input: blood. The receptor set was obtained from a woman aged 18 to 35 with Graves' hyperthyroidism. Each CDR3 is given with its conserved first and last residue. Each record gives: CDR3 DNA, CDR3 protein, clone size, J gene, D gene, V gene. The D gene is left open where the match is weak. Where a row states a size, it is once, few, many or the class of an expanded clone; other rows omit it.

TGTGCCAGCAGTTCGGGACTACTCAATCAGCCCCAGCATTTT CASSSGLLNQPQHF . TRBJ1-5 . TRBV27
TGTGCCAGCAGTCTGAAGGCGGAGTCCACCTACGAGCAGTACTTC CASSLKAESTYEQYF many TRBJ2-7 . TRBV27
TGTGCCAGCAGCCTCCATGAAGTTTACGAGCAATACTTC CASSLHEVYEQYF . TRBJ2-7 . TRBV11-2
TGCAGCGCTCTCGGACAGCCGAACACTGAAGCTTTCTTT CSALGQPNTEAFF . TRBJ1-1 . TRBV29-1
TGTGCCAGCGGAAGGGAACTAGCGGGAGCTTACAATGAGCAGTTCTTC CASGRELAGAYNEQFF few TRBJ2-1 TRBD2 TRBV13
TGTGCCAGCAGCGGCGGGACTAGCGCTTTCCCAGATACGCAGTATTTT CASSGGTSAFPDTQYF many TRBJ2-3 TRBD2 TRBV11-2
TGTGCCTGGAGCAGGAAGAGGGTCCCTGAAGCTTTCTTT CAWSRKRVPEAFF many TRBJ1-1 . TRBV30
TGCAGTGCTAGGGGAATCGAGGTCACAGGGTCCTACAATGAGCAGTTCTTC CSARGIEVTGSYNEQFF many TRBJ2-1 . TRBV20-1
TGTGCCAGCAGTCCGTCTAGCATACCCGGGGAGCTGTTTTTT CASSPSSIPGELFF few TRBJ2-2 . TRBV28
TGCGCCAGCAGCCTAACCGGGACTAGCGAATCCTACGAGCAGTACTTC CASSLTGTSESYEQYF few TRBJ2-7 TRBD2 TRBV5-1
TGTGCCAGCAGCTCAGGACAGGGTCTCCACAATGAGCAGTTCTTC CASSSGQGLHNEQFF many TRBJ2-1 TRBD1 TRBV7-8
TGTGCCAGTAATTTCGGCCGTGACAATGAGCAGTTCTTC CASNFGRDNEQFF . TRBJ2-1 . TRBV19
TGTGCCAGCAGCGCCTTTCCGGGACTAGGGCACAATGAGCAGTTCTTC CASSAFPGLGHNEQFF . TRBJ2-1 TRBD2 TRBV6-1
TGTGCCAGCAGCCAACCCAAGGGGACACGCTCCTACAATGAGCAGTTCTTC CASSQPKGTRSYNEQFF few TRBJ2-1 . TRBV12-3/TRBV12-4
TGTGCCAGCAGCTTAGTCACCAACTATGGCTACACCTTC CASSLVTNYGYTF many TRBJ1-2 . TRBV7-9
TGTGCCAGCTCACCAGTGATCCGGGAAAGAAACACCATATATTTT CASSPVIRERNTIYF . TRBJ1-3 . TRBV18
TGTGCCAGCAGCCCCCCTCCCACTAGCGGGATGATATGGGGGACCGGGGAGCTGTTTTTT CASSPPPTSGMIWGTGELFF few TRBJ2-2 TRBD2 TRBV7-2
TGCGCCAGCAGCCTACGGGGGAAAGCTAATGAAAAACTGTTTTTT CASSLRGKANEKLFF many TRBJ1-4 . TRBV5-1
TGTGCCAGCAGTCCTCGTATGGGTAGCCGGGAGCTGTTTTTT CASSPRMGSRELFF . TRBJ2-2 . TRBV27
TGCAGCGTTGAAGCGGGAGGGTCCGAGCAGTACTTC CSVEAGGSEQYF few TRBJ2-7 TRBD2 TRBV29-1
TGTGCCAGCAAGACAGGGAACACCGGGGAGCTGTTTTTT CASKTGNTGELFF . TRBJ2-2 . TRBV12-3/TRBV12-4
TGCGCCAGCAGCACTCGGGACACCGCCGCCAGCACCATATATTTT CASSTRDTAASTIYF few TRBJ1-3 . TRBV4-1
TGTGCCAGCAGCGATAAGTACAGGGCCGAAGAGCAGTACTTC CASSDKYRAEEQYF many TRBJ2-7 . TRBV11-1
TGTGCCTGCGGCAGACTTCAGAACACTGAAGCTTTCTTT CACGRLQNTEAFF . TRBJ1-1 . TRBV7-9
TGTGCCAGCAGCTTAATGGCCACCGGCACTGAAGCTTTCTTT CASSLMATGTEAFF many TRBJ1-1 . TRBV5-8
TGTGCCAGCAGTTTCAGCCTGAGCCAGCCCCAGCATTTT CASSFSLSQPQHF . TRBJ1-5 . TRBV6-2/TRBV6-3
TGTGCCAGCAGCTTATGGTCAGACCTCCGGGAGACCCAGTACTTC CASSLWSDLRETQYF few TRBJ2-5 . TRBV7-9
TGTGCCAGCAGCCAGAGTAACATTCAGTACTTC CASSQSNIQYF few TRBJ2-4 . TRBV14
TGTGCCAGCAGCCAAGATTTAGAGACCCAGTTCTTC CASSQDLETQFF . TRBJ2-1 . TRBV3-1
TGCGCCAGCAGCCAACCATTGAGCGGGAACTACGAGCAGTACTTC CASSQPLSGNYEQYF many TRBJ2-7 TRBD2 TRBV4-1
TGTGCCAGCAGTAGAGGGAAGGAGACCCAGTACTTC CASSRGKETQYF many TRBJ2-5 . TRBV6-1
TGTGCCACCAGCAGAGCCCCACCAAACCGGGGTCAAGAGACCCAGTACTTC CATSRAPPNRGQETQYF . TRBJ2-5 . TRBV15
TGTGCCAGCTCCCAACTAGCGGGAGTGGGGAATGAGCAGTTCTTC CASSQLAGVGNEQFF many TRBJ2-1 TRBD2 TRBV18
TGTGCCAGCAGTTCCCTACCGGGACAGGGCTACGAGCAGTACTTC CASSSLPGQGYEQYF many TRBJ2-7 TRBD1 TRBV12-3/TRBV12-4
TGCAGTGCTAGAGATCCTCGACTAGCGGGAGGGAACAACCAAGAGACCCAGTACTTC CSARDPRLAGGNNQETQYF few TRBJ2-5 TRBD2 TRBV20-1
TGTGCCAGCAGCTTAGCCCTTCAGGGACTAGCGGGTCCCTCGGGGCAGTTCTTC CASSLALQGLAGPSGQFF . TRBJ2-1 TRBD2 TRBV11-2
TGTGCCAGCAGTTCACCCCCCCGGACCTACCGAAAAAGAGATACGCAGTATTTT CASSSPPRTYRKRDTQYF many TRBJ2-3 . TRBV28
TGTGCCAGCAGTCCCCCCCCGACAGGATTGAACACTGAAGCTTTCTTT CASSPPPTGLNTEAFF many TRBJ1-1 . TRBV2
TGTGCCAGTAGTATGCCCGCAGGGGGCGGTTTAAATGAGCAGTTCTTC CASSMPAGGGLNEQFF . TRBJ2-1 TRBD1 TRBV19
TGTGCCAGCAGTTGGACAGGCCCCTCGGAGCAGTTCTTC CASSWTGPSEQFF . TRBJ2-1 TRBD1 TRBV6-2/TRBV6-3
TGCAGTGCTAGACCTCTAGGCCCGACTAGCGGCTCCTCGGAGCAGTACTTC CSARPLGPTSGSSEQYF many TRBJ2-7 TRBD2 TRBV20-1
TGTGCCAGCAGCCAAGGTTTCCGCGGGAGGGGTGATACGCAGTATTTT CASSQGFRGRGDTQYF . TRBJ2-3 TRBD2 TRBV4-2
TGTGCCAGCTCACCCCGACTTGTCGATACGCAGTATTTT CASSPRLVDTQYF . TRBJ2-3 . TRBV18
TGCGCCAGCAGCCAGTTTTCTAGGAAAGAGACCCAGTACTTC CASSQFSRKETQYF few TRBJ2-5 . TRBV4-1
TGTGCCAGCAGGTATCCCCCGACAGGGTCCCCCGGGGAGCTGTTTTTT CASRYPPTGSPGELFF . TRBJ2-2 TRBD1 TRBV7-9
TGCAGTGCTAGAGATTTAGGACAGGCGCTCTATGGCTACACCTTC CSARDLGQALYGYTF few TRBJ1-2 TRBD1 TRBV20-1
TGCGCCAGCAGCGTGCAGGGGAGGGAGCGGACCGCCGTGAATGAGCAGTTCTTC CASSVQGRERTAVNEQFF many TRBJ2-1 . TRBV5-1
TGTGCCAGTTCTATAGCAATCGCGAACACCGGGGAGCTGTTTTTT CASSIAIANTGELFF . TRBJ2-2 . TRBV9